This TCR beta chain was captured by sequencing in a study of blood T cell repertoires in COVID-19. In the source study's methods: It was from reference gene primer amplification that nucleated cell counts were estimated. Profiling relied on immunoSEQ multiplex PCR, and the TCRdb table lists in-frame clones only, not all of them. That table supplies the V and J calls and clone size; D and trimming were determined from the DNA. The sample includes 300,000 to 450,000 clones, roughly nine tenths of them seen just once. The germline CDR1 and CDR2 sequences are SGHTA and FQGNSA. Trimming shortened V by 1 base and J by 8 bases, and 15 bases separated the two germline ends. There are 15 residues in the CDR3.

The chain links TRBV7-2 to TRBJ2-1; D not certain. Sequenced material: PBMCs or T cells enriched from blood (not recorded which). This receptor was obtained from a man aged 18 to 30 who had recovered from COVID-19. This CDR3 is CASSLVYPVADEQFF. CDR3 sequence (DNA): TGTGCCAGCAGCTTAGTTTACCCCGTTGCAGATGAGCAGTTCTTC.